The rows below give T cell receptor beta chains drawn from one sample of a study of shared clonotypes between healthy human individuals. Generated by immunoSEQ multiplex PCR, the TCRdb table keeps only in-frame clones and is missing some. The repertoire includes around 600,000 clones, almost 97% of them detected once, and around 0.058% sits in the top ten. The sequencing sample was made of naive CD4+ T cells sorted from blood. The origin of the receptors is a woman in her twenties or thirties in good health. The CDR3 runs from the conserved cysteine through the conserved F or W. A D gene is named only where the DNA matches it firmly. The size entry is marked missing in some rows and otherwise reads once, few, many or a size class.

V,D,size,J,CDR3,DNA
TRBV5-1,TRBD1,NA,TRBJ1-1,CASSLMDRASTEAFF,TGCGCCAGCAGCTTGATGGACAGGGCATCCACTGAAGCTTTCTTT
TRBV29-1,TRBD1,NA,TRBJ2-1,CSVEVMGQISFLSYNEQFF,TGCAGCGTTGAAGTAATGGGACAGATATCTTTCTTATCCTACAATGAGCAGTTCTTC
TRBV28,NA,NA,TRBJ2-7,CATWRQPYEQYF,TGTGCCACTTGGCGACAGCCCTACGAGCAGTACTTC
TRBV18,NA,NA,TRBJ2-7,CASSPWPAGTSYEQYF,TGTGCCAGCTCACCTTGGCCGGCGGGAACCTCCTACGAGCAGTACTTC
TRBV6-5,NA,few,TRBJ1-3,CASSYSQVEGNTIYF,TGTGCCAGCAGTTATAGCCAGGTAGAAGGAAACACCATATATTTT
TRBV2,NA,once,TRBJ2-7,CASSARPQPNEQYF,TGTGCCAGCAGTGCCCGACCACAACCCAACGAGCAGTACTTC
TRBV6-1,NA,NA,TRBJ2-7,CASSARTESYEQYF,TGTGCCAGCAGTGCCCGGACAGAGTCCTACGAGCAGTACTTC
TRBV18,NA,NA,TRBJ2-7,CASSRDAGSSYEQYF,TGTGCCAGCTCACGGGACGCGGGAAGCTCCTACGAGCAGTACTTC
TRBV25-1,NA,NA,TRBJ2-7,CAGSSLPLYEQYF,TGTGCCGGGTCCTCACTACCCCTCTACGAGCAGTACTTC
TRBV11-2,NA,NA,TRBJ2-3,CASSARTTDTQYF,TGTGCCAGCAGCGCACGGACCACAGATACGCAGTATTTT
TRBV5-1,NA,NA,TRBJ2-7,CASSYQGIDYEQYF,TGCGCCAGCAGCTACCAGGGTATCGACTACGAGCAGTACTTC
TRBV7-9,NA,NA,TRBJ1-1,CASSKDSHTEAFF,TGTGCCAGCAGCAAGGACAGCCACACTGAAGCTTTCTTT
TRBV28,TRBD2,NA,TRBJ2-1,CASSSAGTVNEQFF,TGTGCCAGCAGTTCAGCGGGAACCGTAAATGAGCAGTTCTTC
TRBV25-1,NA,NA,TRBJ1-4,CASGTGPFTEKLFF,TGTGCCAGCGGTACCGGACCGTTTACAGAAAAACTGTTTTTT
TRBV4-1,NA,NA,TRBJ2-1,CASSQEGATGLGTHNEQFF,TGCGCCAGCAGCCAAGAGGGGGCCACAGGGCTGGGTACTCACAATGAGCAGTTCTTC
TRBV28,NA,NA,TRBJ1-2,CASSSYGYTF,TGTGCCAGCAGCAGCTATGGCTACACCTTC
TRBV2,TRBD1,NA,TRBJ1-5,CASSLQGQPQHF,TGTGCCAGCAGCCTACAGGGGCAGCCCCAGCATTTT
TRBV9,NA,NA,TRBJ2-1,CASSQSQGGNEQFF,TGTGCCAGCAGCCAATCACAGGGAGGCAATGAGCAGTTCTTC
TRBV5-6,NA,NA,TRBJ1-3,CASSLEDRGSGNTIYF,TGTGCCAGCAGCTTGGAGGATCGGGGGTCTGGAAACACCATATATTTT
TRBV7-8,TRBD2,NA,TRBJ2-2,CASSLAPASGSSGELFF,TGTGCCAGCAGCTTAGCCCCCGCTAGCGGGAGTTCCGGGGAGCTGTTTTTT
TRBV28,TRBD1,NA,TRBJ1-4,CASRKGQGDEKLFF,TGTGCCAGCAGAAAGGGACAGGGGGATGAAAAACTGTTTTTT
TRBV27,TRBD2,NA,TRBJ2-2,CASLQRESHGELFF,TGTGCCAGCTTACAGCGGGAGTCGCACGGGGAGCTGTTTTTT
TRBV5-1,TRBD1,NA,TRBJ2-1,CASSLQGADNEQFF,TGCGCCAGCAGCTTACAGGGGGCAGACAATGAGCAGTTCTTC
TRBV28,NA,NA,TRBJ1-3,CASSLYRSPSGNTIYF,TGTGCCAGCAGTTTGTATCGCAGTCCCTCTGGAAACACCATATATTTT
TRBV18,NA,NA,TRBJ1-2,CASSRDVSYGYTF,TGTGCCAGCTCACGTGATGTTTCGTATGGCTACACCTTC
TRBV5-6,NA,once,TRBJ2-3,CASRWDLTDTQYF,TGTGCCAGCAGATGGGACCTCACAGATACGCAGTATTTT
TRBV6-4,NA,NA,TRBJ2-3,CASSYMAGDTQYF,TGTGCCAGCTCGTACATGGCCGGAGATACGCAGTATTTT
TRBV10-1,NA,NA,TRBJ2-1,CASSGGTPDNEQFF,TGCGCCAGCAGTGGAGGGACACCCGACAATGAGCAGTTCTTC
TRBV15,TRBD1,NA,TRBJ2-7,CATSEGQGKIYEQYF,TGTGCCACCAGCGAAGGACAGGGGAAGATCTACGAGCAGTACTTC
TRBV14,NA,NA,TRBJ1-5,CASSQGGNQPQHF,TGTGCCAGCAGCCAGGGCGGCAATCAGCCCCAGCATTTT
TRBV9,NA,NA,TRBJ1-1,CASSPPGLTEAFF,TGTGCCAGCAGCCCCCCCGGGCTCACTGAAGCTTTCTTT
TRBV5-4,TRBD1,NA,TRBJ2-7,CASSLGQVEGLRYEQYF,TGTGCCAGCAGCTTAGGACAGGTTGAGGGATTAAGGTACGAGCAGTACTTC
TRBV28,TRBD1,NA,TRBJ1-5,CASSSGTGENQPQHF,TGTGCCAGCAGTTCCGGGACAGGTGAAAATCAGCCCCAGCATTTT